This T cell receptor (beta chain) was identified during a study of beta chain features in type 1 diabetes. Germline V gene lookup returns CDR1 GTSNPN and CDR2 SVGIG (reference sequence). This CDR3 contains 13 residues. The ends were cut back, 2 bases at V and 2 bases at J, with 10 bases in the middle. A CD45RO/CCR7/CD25/CD127/CD95/CD27 panel sorted naive, central memory, regulatory and stem cell-like memory CD4+ cells. The sequenced template was cDNA made from the entire isolated RNA. Only in-frame clones appear in the TCRdb table, and some are missing; sequencing was by immunoSEQ multiplex PCR. This repertoire shows a few hundred thousand clones, roughly 15% found once; its top ten account for approximately 0.019%.

This sequence joins TRBV30 and TRBJ2-7; D perhaps matches TRBD2 (6 bases). Sequencing was performed on naive CD4+ T cells from blood. The clonotype was recovered from a woman younger than 30 in good health. CDR3 coding DNA: TGTGCCTGGAGTCGGCGGGGAACCTACGAGCAGTACTTC. Its translation: CAWSRRGTYEQYF.